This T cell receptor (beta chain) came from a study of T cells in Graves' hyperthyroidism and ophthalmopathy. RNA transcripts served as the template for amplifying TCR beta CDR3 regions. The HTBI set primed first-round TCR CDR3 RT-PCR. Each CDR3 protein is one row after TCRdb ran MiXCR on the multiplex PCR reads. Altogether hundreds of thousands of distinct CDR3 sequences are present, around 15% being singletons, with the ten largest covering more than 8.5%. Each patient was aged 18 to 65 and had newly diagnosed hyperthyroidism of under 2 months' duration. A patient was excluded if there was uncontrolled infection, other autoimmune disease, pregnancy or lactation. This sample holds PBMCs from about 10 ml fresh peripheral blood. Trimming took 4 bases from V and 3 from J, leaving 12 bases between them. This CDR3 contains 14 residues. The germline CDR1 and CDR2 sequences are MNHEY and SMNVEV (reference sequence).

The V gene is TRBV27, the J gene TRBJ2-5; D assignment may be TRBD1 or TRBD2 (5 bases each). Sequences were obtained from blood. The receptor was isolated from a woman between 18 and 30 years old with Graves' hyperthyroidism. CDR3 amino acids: CASSSGTVKETQYF. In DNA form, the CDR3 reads TGTGCCAGCAGTTCAGGGACGGTAAAAGAGACCCAGTACTTC.